The T cell receptor (beta chain) described here comes from a study of CD8 T cells in ankylosing spondylitis. Overall study results and limits: A motif in TCR beta, a set of fewer than ten highly homologous variants, appeared characteristic of ankylosing spondylitis blood. Prior work had noted some motif variants in reactive arthritis blood and synovial fluid. Disease-linked clones were found to be CD8+ and relatively rare in peripheral blood.

Molecular-barcoded quantitative 5'-RACE produced these TCR beta libraries. One entry per CDR3 protein, called by TCRdb with MiXCR from the 5' RACE reads. The sample yields 100,000 to 150,000 distinct CDR3 sequences, roughly 15% seen once. With respect to this clonotype: Its antigen is unknown.

Trimming took 4 bases from V and 5 from J, leaving 8 bases between them. The CDR3 sequence is 12 residues long. CDR1 and CDR2 from the germline V gene are SGHTA and FQGNSA. This clonotype was obtained from a male donor with ankylosing spondylitis. Sequences were obtained from blood, either unsorted or a sorted T cell fraction (not recorded which). The chain carries TRBV7-2 and TRBJ1-1; no reliable D call. This CDR3 is CASSSFRTEAFF. The CDR3, as DNA: TGTGCCAGCAGCTCTTTCAGGACTGAAGCTTTCTTT.